This T cell receptor (beta chain) comes out of a study of early T cells in non-severe SARS-CoV-2 infection. One entry per CDR3 protein results from TCRdb running MiXCR on the 5' RACE reads. This sample has around 60,000 distinct CDR3 sequences, with around 11% found just once. This clonotype was counted ten times or more. V dropped 5 bases and J dropped 7; count of bases not matched to a gene: 17. In germline, CDR1 is SGHAT, CDR2 FQNNGV. This CDR3 is built from 19 residues. The V call is TRBV11-2, the J call TRBJ1-6; 10 bases map to TRBD1. The material sequenced was whole blood, taken at baseline. The source of this sequence is an adult who was a healthcare worker with PCR-confirmed SARS-CoV-2 infection or an uninfected control (not recorded which). For the CDR3, the DNA is TGTGCCAGCAGCCCCCACGGGGGGACGGGACAGGGGAAGAATTCACCCCTCCACTTT. Protein sequence: CASSPHGGTGQGKNSPLHF.